Listed below are T cell receptor beta chains from one sample, sequenced in a study of PD-L1 blockade in urothelial cancer. Sequencing used immunoSEQ multiplex PCR; TCRdb keeps in-frame clones, though not all of them. The sample carries 30,000 or so clones, roughly 87% recorded once. The sequencing here drew on PBMCs, taken around atezolizumab (anti-PD-L1) treatment. These receptor sequences come from a man at least 80 years old with urothelial cancer. Each CDR3 is given with its conserved first and last residue. The order of the fields is J gene, clone size, D gene, V gene, CDR3 DNA, CDR3 protein. A D gene is named only where the DNA matches it firmly. Size tells how often a clone was seen (once, few, many) or the class of an expanded clone, and some rows leave it out.

>TRBJ1-4|NA|NA|TRBV28
TGTGCCAGCATCGGAGGAGGGGAAACCGCTAATGAAAAACTGTTTTTT
CASIGGGETANEKLFF
>TRBJ1-1|NA|NA|TRBV6-1
TGTGCCAGCAGTGAAGCGCTTTGGGAGACCACTGAAGCTTTCTTT
CASSEALWETTEAFF
>TRBJ2-1|NA|NA|TRBV7-9
TGTGCCAGCAGCTTAGCTGGCAGTTACAATGAGCAGTTCTTC
CASSLAGSYNEQFF
>TRBJ2-5|NA|NA|TRBV5-1
TGCGCCAGCAGCTTGGTTGGAGAGTTGTACTTC
CASSLVGELYF
>TRBJ1-1|NA|NA|TRBV5-6
TGTGCCAGCAGCCGGGGGTACGGGGGAATCGGCACTGAAGCTTTCTTT
CASSRGYGGIGTEAFF
>TRBJ2-1|NA|TRBD2|TRBV4-3
TGCGCCAGCAGCCAAGATTTCGCGGGAGGGCCAAACAATGAGCAGTTCTTC
CASSQDFAGGPNNEQFF
>TRBJ2-2|NA|TRBD2|TRBV6-4
TGTGCCAGCAGTGTAGCGGGAGACACCGGGGAGCTGTTTTTT
CASSVAGDTGELFF
>TRBJ2-2|NA|TRBD1|TRBV27
TGTGCCAGCAGTTCCGACAGGGGGCAAACCACCGGGGAGCTGTTTTTT
CASSSDRGQTTGELFF
>TRBJ2-7|NA|TRBD2|TRBV7-2
TGTGCCAGCAGCTTCCCTACGGGACTAGCGCCGAGTTACGAGCAGTACTTC
CASSFPTGLAPSYEQYF
>TRBJ2-5|once|TRBD2|TRBV5-1
TGCGCCAGCAGGCTGACGCTAGCGGAAGAGACCCAGTACTTC
CASRLTLAEETQYF
>TRBJ1-3|NA|TRBD1|TRBV7-6
TGTGCCAGCAGCTTAAGGACAGGGCAAGGAAACACCATATATTTT
CASSLRTGQGNTIYF
>TRBJ2-4|NA|TRBD2|TRBV30
TGTGCCTGGAGGCGTACTAGCGGGAGTTCTAACATTCAGTACTTC
CAWRRTSGSSNIQYF
>TRBJ2-3|NA|TRBD1|TRBV28
TGTGCCAGCAGGCTTGGACAGGGGAAGGGGTATTTT
CASRLGQGKGYF
>TRBJ2-5|NA|NA|TRBV28
TGTGCCAGCGAGTCGGGGGACCAAGAGACCCAGTACTTC
CASESGDQETQYF
>TRBJ2-6|NA|NA|TRBV6-5
TGTGCCAGCAGTTACTCACAAGACTCTGGGGCCAACGTCCTGACTTTC
CASSYSQDSGANVLTF
>TRBJ2-7|NA|TRBD2|TRBV27
TGTGCCAGCAGTCCTGGGACTAGCGGGTTTAACGAGCAGTACTTC
CASSPGTSGFNEQYF
>TRBJ1-2|NA|NA|TRBV12-5
TGTGCTAGTGGTTTGGACAGGCTGCTTCCCAAGCTGGGCTATGGCTACACCTTC
CASGLDRLLPKLGYGYTF
>TRBJ1-1|NA|TRBD1|TRBV6-5
TGTGCCAGCAGCCAGGACAGGGGAAAAGGAAGAGAAGCTTTCTTT
CASSQDRGKGREAFF
>TRBJ2-3|once|NA|TRBV5-1
TGCGCCAGCAGCTTCTGGGGCGATCCCACAGATACGCAGTATTTT
CASSFWGDPTDTQYF
>TRBJ2-3|NA|NA|TRBV4-1
TGCGCCAGCAGCCCAGATCGGGAATGGGGAACAGATACGCAGTATTTT
CASSPDREWGTDTQYF
>TRBJ1-2|NA|NA|TRBV19
TGTGCCAGTAGTATACGCGGTTCCTATGGCTACACCTTC
CASSIRGSYGYTF
>TRBJ1-5|once|TRBD1|TRBV7-9
TGTGCCAGCAGCTTTGGACAGGGAGGCCATCAGCCCCAGCATTTT
CASSFGQGGHQPQHF
>TRBJ2-3|NA|TRBD2|TRBV5-1
TGCGCCAGCAGCCAACTAGCGGGAGTTTCCACAGATACGCAGTATTTT
CASSQLAGVSTDTQYF
>TRBJ2-1|once|TRBD2|TRBV11-3
TGTGCCAGCAGCTTAGATCGGGGGGGGAATGAGCAGTTCTTC
CASSLDRGGNEQFF
>TRBJ2-7|NA|TRBD1|TRBV7-2
TGTGCCAGCAGCTTCGGGACAGGCAACTACGAGCAGTACTTC
CASSFGTGNYEQYF
>TRBJ1-1|NA|TRBD1|TRBV19
TGTGCCAGTGGTTCAAACAGGGGGCCCACTGAAGCTTTCTTT
CASGSNRGPTEAFF
>TRBJ2-3|NA|NA|TRBV6-5
TGTGCCAGCAGTTTCGATAGCGGATTCAGCACAGATACGCAGTATTTT
CASSFDSGFSTDTQYF
>TRBJ2-2|once|TRBD1|TRBV29-1
TGCAGCGTTCCAAGCAGGGGGCAAGGCGGGGAGCTGTTTTTT
CSVPSRGQGGELFF
>TRBJ1-2|NA|NA|TRBV7-9
TGTGCCAGCAGCTCTCAGGGTTATGGCTACACCTTC
CASSSQGYGYTF
>TRBJ2-6|NA|TRBD2|TRBV15
TGTGCCACCAGCCTAAATTCGGCGGGGGCTGGGGCCAACGTCCTGACTTTC
CATSLNSAGAGANVLTF
>TRBJ1-4|NA|TRBD1|TRBV27
TGTGCCAGCAGTTTATCGGGGACAGAGGGTGAAAAACTGTTTTTT
CASSLSGTEGEKLFF
>TRBJ2-7|NA|NA|TRBV6-6
TGTGCCAGCAGTTACTCAGGGGGAGTCGGATACGAGCAGTACTTC
CASSYSGGVGYEQYF
>TRBJ1-2|NA|TRBD1|TRBV30
TGTGCCTGGGGAGGACAGGGGGCCGGAGGCTACACCTTC
CAWGGQGAGGYTF
>TRBJ1-5|NA|NA|TRBV4-3
TGCGCCAGCAGCCAGATAACAGGGTTTGGTCAGCCCCAGCATTTT
CASSQITGFGQPQHF
>TRBJ1-3|NA|NA|TRBV18
TGTGCCAGCTCACCGGTTGGACAGTCCCGCTCTGGAAACACCATATATTTT
CASSPVGQSRSGNTIYF
>TRBJ2-5|few|NA|TRBV12-2
TGCGATAACGCGGGGTACCAAGAGACCCAGTACTTC
CDNAGYQETQYF
>TRBJ2-3|NA|NA|TRBV7-2
TGTGCCAGCAGCTCCTCCGGCGGGTACACAGATACGCAGTATTTT
CASSSSGGYTDTQYF
>TRBJ2-3|NA|TRBD1|TRBV6-5
TGTGCCAGCAGTTACCGTAGGACAGGGGGGCCAGATACGCAGTATTTT
CASSYRRTGGPDTQYF
>TRBJ1-5|NA|NA|TRBV30
TGTGCCTGGAGTGTACAGGGAGCCCAGCCCCAGCATTTT
CAWSVQGAQPQHF
>TRBJ2-2|NA|NA|TRBV27
TGTGCCAGCAGGATTACAGGGACCAACACCGGGGAGCTGTTTTTT
CASRITGTNTGELFF
>TRBJ2-3|NA|NA|TRBV21-1
TGTGCCAGCACCGACGTGGTGGGCGGGAGGGCGGGCATCGGCACAGATACGCAGTATTTT
CASTDVVGGRAGIGTDTQYF
>TRBJ1-5|NA|NA|TRBV6-6
TGTGCCAGCAGTTACGGGCCAGTTAATCAGCCCCAGCATTTT
CASSYGPVNQPQHF
>TRBJ1-2|once|TRBD1|TRBV11-2
TGTGCCAGCAACCAGGGGGGCAGCTATGGCTACACCTTC
CASNQGGSYGYTF
>TRBJ1-5|NA|NA|TRBV10-2
TGCGCCAGCAGGGCCCAAGGGGGCAATCAGCCCCAGCATTTT
CASRAQGGNQPQHF
>TRBJ2-3|medium-sized|TRBD2|TRBV5-1
TGCGCCAGCAGCGCGGGGACTAGCGGTAGCACAGATACGCAGTATTTT
CASSAGTSGSTDTQYF
>TRBJ1-2|NA|NA|TRBV7-2
TGTGCCAGCAGACCCAATTTCGGCTATGGCTACACCTTC
CASRPNFGYGYTF
>TRBJ2-7|NA|TRBD2|TRBV10-1
TGCGCCAGCAGTGGTAGCGGGTCCTACGGGCAGTACTTC
CASSGSGSYGQYF
>TRBJ2-7|once|NA|TRBV7-9
TGTGCCAGCAGCTTATTAACCGGAGGGAGGAGCTCCTACGAGCAGTACTTC
CASSLLTGGRSSYEQYF
>TRBJ1-1|NA|NA|TRBV9
TGTGCCAGCAGCGTAGTCGGGGGACGGAACACTGAAGCTTTCTTT
CASSVVGGRNTEAFF
>TRBJ2-1|NA|NA|TRBV5-1
TGCGCCAGCAGCCTTGCGGGCAAGGCGGGCGCTGTCCACAATGAGCAGTTCTTC
CASSLAGKAGAVHNEQFF
>TRBJ1-1|NA|TRBD1|TRBV6-5
TGTGCCAGCAGCCCCGGGACAGGGGGGGACACTGAAGCTTTCTTT
CASSPGTGGDTEAFF
>TRBJ2-5|NA|NA|TRBV6-6
TGTGCCAGCACAGGCCAGGGGGGAAACCAAGAGACCCAGTACTTC
CASTGQGGNQETQYF
>TRBJ2-5|once|NA|TRBV6-1
TGTGCCAGCAGTCTTCCCCTCCGGAGTCAAGAGACCCAGTACTTC
CASSLPLRSQETQYF
>TRBJ1-3|NA|TRBD1|TRBV19
TGTGCCAGTAGTGTCGGGACAGGGATCTCTGGAAACACCATATATTTT
CASSVGTGISGNTIYF
>TRBJ2-7|NA|NA|TRBV7-2
TGTGCCAGCAGCTTAGGATTCGAGGGCTACGAGCAGTACTTC
CASSLGFEGYEQYF